This passage covers 16 T cell receptor beta chains from one sample sequenced in a study of graft-versus-host responses after intestinal transplantation. Antigens for these TCRs are unknown. Sequencing was performed with immunoSEQ multiplex PCR; in TCRdb, only in-frame clones are kept and a portion is missing. The repertoire has around 26,000 clones, 82% of them found once; the top ten carry 0.93%. The sequencing used unstimulated CD8+ T cells sorted from spleen or lymph node cells, collected before transplant. The receptor set was obtained from a human donor who was the organ donor for an intestinal transplant.

The chain has TRBV9 and TRBJ2-3; TRBD2 matches 10 bases. CDR1 and CDR2 (germline): SGDLS, YYNGEE. There are 15 residues in the CDR3. The trim removed 2 bases at V and 5 bases at J, leaving 5 bases unmatched. CDR3 in DNA: TGTGCCAGCAGCGTCAGCGGGGGGGTTGGAGATACGCAGTATTTT. This gives the protein CASSVSGGVGDTQYF.

The genes are TRBV12-2 and TRBJ2-5; the table gives TRBD2 as D, unverified against the DNA. TRBV12-2 is a pseudogene. This CDR3 contains 15 residues. The CDR3 here is CASRFGGTRQETQYF. CDR3 DNA: TGTGCAAGTCGCTTCGGTGGGACTAGACAAGAGACCCAGTACTTC.

This clone has a handful of counts. V is TRBV2 and J is TRBJ2-5; D might be TRBD1 or TRBD2, each matching 5 bases. CDR1 is SNHLY, CDR2 FYNNEI, per germline. Trimming stripped 7 bases from V and 4 bases from J, with 16 bases between. The CDR3 is 14 amino acids. The CDR3 DNA follows: TGTGCCAGCACCGGGGCTAGCTTGGTAGAGACCCAGTACTTC. It encodes CASTGASLVETQYF.

The rearrangement uses TRBV7-8 and TRBJ2-5; D is possibly TRBD1 (6 bases). The V end lost 0 bases, the J end lost 3 bases, and 23 bases lay between the germline ends. The germline V gene has CDR1 SGHVS and CDR2 FQNEAQ. The CDR3 has 19 amino acids. The CDR3 nucleotides are TGTGCCAGCAGCTTAGCTAGGGGTTTCAGGGGCACGAGGAAAGAGACCCAGTACTTC. Amino acid sequence: CASSLARGFRGTRKETQYF.

V is TRBV6-6 and J is TRBJ2-7; D might be TRBD1 (6 bases). CDR3 size: 14 residues. The V and J ends lost 6 bases and 3 bases respectively, with 15 bases between them. Germline V gene lookup returns CDR1 MNHNY and CDR2 SVGAGI (reference sequence). The CDR3 region is CASSYGRGHYEQYF. The CDR3 DNA is TGTGCCAGCAGCTATGGACGGGGACACTACGAGCAGTACTTC.

This chain uses TRBV4-1 with TRBJ2-1; D is unclear. V was shortened by 0 bases and J by 10 bases, with 4 bases between the two germline ends. The CDR3 runs 11 residues. The germline gives CDR1 MGHRA, CDR2 YSYEKL. The CDR3 here is CASSQDREQFF. For the CDR3, the DNA is TGCGCCAGCAGCCAAGATCGAGAGCAGTTCTTC.

This chain uses TRBV15 with TRBJ2-2; D might be TRBD2 (6 bases). The CDR3 has 13 residues. V was shortened by 5 bases and J by 6 bases, with 10 bases between the two germline ends. From germline, CDR1 is LNHNV and CDR2 YYDKDF (reference sequence). The CDR3 sequence: CATSPLAPGELFF. In nucleotides, the CDR3 is TGTGCCACCAGCCCCCTAGCGCCCGGGGAGCTGTTTTTT.

The chain couples TRBV2 to TRBJ2-7; D gene unclear. Trimming removed 6 bases at V and 2 bases at J, with 11 bases between. There are 13 residues in the CDR3. Germline CDR1 reads SNHLY; CDR2 reads FYNNEI. The CDR3: CASRQASAYEQYF. The CDR3 nucleotides read TGTGCCAGCAGGCAGGCAAGCGCCTACGAGCAGTACTTC.

The rearrangement uses TRBV7-2 and TRBJ2-1, with 13 positions matching TRBD2. J gave up 5 bases and V 5 bases, and 6 bases lay outside the gene matches. This CDR3 is built from 16 residues. CDR1 is SGHTA, CDR2 FQGNSA, per germline. The DNA for the CDR3 is TGTGCCAGCAGCAAGACTAGCGGGGGGAGGAACAATGAGCAGTTCTTC. Amino acid sequence: CASSKTSGGRNNEQFF.

This sequence joins TRBV28 and TRBJ1-4; D gene uncertain. The CDR3 contains 12 residues. The V and J ends lost 3 bases and 7 bases respectively, with 6 bases between them. Per germline, CDR1 MDHEN and CDR2 SYDVKM. The CDR3 spells CASSLIGEKLFF. DNA of the CDR3: TGTGCCAGCAGTTTGATCGGTGAAAAACTGTTTTTT.

V is TRBV11-3 and J is TRBJ2-7; unclear D gene. The CDR3 has 13 residues. From germline, CDR1 is SGHNT and CDR2 YENEEA. V shed 5 bases and J shed 1 base, with 9 bases lying between them. CDR3 nucleotide sequence: TGTGCCAGCAGCGACCGTCTATCCTACGAGCAGTACTTC. Residues: CASSDRLSYEQYF.

This clone came up a few times. The chain links TRBV27 to TRBJ2-2; no firm D call. This CDR3 has 13 residues. Germline V gives CDR1 MNHEY, CDR2 SMNVEV (reference sequence). V lost 0 bases to trimming and J lost 6 bases, with 5 bases between them. CDR3 coding DNA: TGTGCCAGCAGTTTATCAAGGCCCGGGGAGCTGTTTTTT. Protein product: CASSLSRPGELFF.

J is TRBJ1-1 and V is TRBV5-1; a possible D gene is TRBD1 (6 bases). V lost 0 bases to trimming and J lost 5 bases, with 14 bases between them. Germline CDR1 is SGHRS and CDR2 is YFSETQ. The CDR3 consists of 15 residues. The CDR3 sequence is CASSLAGVVETEAFF. CDR3 coding DNA: TGCGCCAGCAGCTTGGCAGGGGTAGTGGAGACTGAAGCTTTCTTT.

V is TRBV6-1 and J is TRBJ2-1, with D perhaps TRBD1 or TRBD2 (5 bases each). The CDR3 runs to 14 residues. Trimming shortened V by 1 base and J by 9 bases, and 13 bases separated the two germline ends. Germline-derived CDR1 and CDR2 are MNHNS and SASEGT. The CDR3 nucleotides read TGTGCCAGCAGTGAAGTGGGACCCGGGATTGAGCAGTTCTTC. Its protein product is CASSEVGPGIEQFF.

CDR3 DNA: TGCGCCAGCAGCCAAGAGTGGCCCTCGAGCTCCTACGAGCAGTACTTC. Translation: CASSQEWPSSSYEQYF. The chain employs TRBV4-1 and TRBJ2-7; D is undetermined. The CDR3 is made up of 16 amino acids. The V end lost 0 bases, the J end lost 0 bases, and 12 bases lay between the germline ends. Per germline, CDR1 MGHRA and CDR2 YSYEKL.

This sequence joins TRBV15 and TRBJ2-1; 10 bases line up with TRBD1. Trimming cost V 5 bases and J 7 bases; bases outside gene matches: 8. CDR1 is LNHNV and CDR2 is YYDKDF in the germline V gene (reference sequence). This CDR3 region has 15 residues. The CDR3 DNA reads as TGTGCCACCAGCGGAAGCCGGGACAGGGGAAATGAGCAGTTCTTC. Protein product: CATSGSRDRGNEQFF.